This entry features one T cell receptor (beta chain) sequence. Its matching antigen is unknown. This sample was included in a study of Graves' ophthalmopathy and Graves' hyperthyroidism. On the study more broadly: No treatment had been given when peripheral blood was collected at initial diagnosis. Study outcomes and limitations: Most thyroid clonotypes expanded beyond 0.001 frequency were also found in blood.

RNA transcripts served as template for amplifying TCR beta CDR3 sequences. The first round was an RT-PCR with HTBI primers, and the second round was a multiplex PCR. TCRdb recomputed calls from the multiplex PCR reads with MiXCR, one row per CDR3 protein. This sample has 680,000 or so distinct CDR3 sequences, with 22% found just once. Hyperthyroidism was considered stable when no ophthalmopathy appeared within 18 months of follow-up. The PBMC fraction was derived from 10 ml of fresh peripheral blood. The TCR sequence derives from a woman in her late teens or twenties with stable Graves' hyperthyroidism. Some clones in this sample may be carry-over from other donors' samples. The sequenced sample was peripheral blood.

DNA for the CDR3: TGTGCCAGCAGTGAACGTTCGAGGAATCAGCCCCAGCATTTT. Translated, it gives CASSERSRNQPQHF. The chain has TRBV2 and TRBJ1-5; D is ambiguous. Trimming took 2 bases from V and 4 from J, leaving 9 bases between them. CDR1 SNHLY and CDR2 FYNNEI come from the germline V gene. This CDR3 contains 14 residues.